The 30 T cell receptor beta chains listed next were all sequenced from one sample in a study of blood T cell repertoires in COVID-19. Method: immunoSEQ multiplex PCR; TCRdb's copy keeps in-frame clones and lacks some. Altogether 20,000 to 25,000 clones are present, around 90% being singletons, with the ten largest covering around 28%. Sequenced: peripheral blood. The receptors were sampled from a woman in her 70s with active COVID-19.

The V and J genes are TRBV9 and TRBJ2-7; tentatively, D is TRBD1 (5 bases). The CDR3 length is 14 residues. The germline CDR1 and CDR2 sequences are SGDLS and YYNGEE. V was cut by 0 bases and J by 3 bases, with 10 bases left in between. In nucleotides, the CDR3 is TGTGCCAGCAGCGTAGCAGGGAAGGACTACGAGCAGTACTTC. Translation: CASSVAGKDYEQYF.

The chain employs TRBV7-2 and TRBJ2-5; 12 bases are a match to TRBD2. Germline V gene sequence: CDR1 SGHTA, CDR2 FQGNSA. The CDR3 length is 15 residues. Germline trimming cut 1 base from V and 8 bases from J; bases unmatched to any gene: 5. As DNA, the CDR3 is TGTGCCAGCAGCTTAGATCTAGCGGGGGGGCGAACCCAGTACTTC. Its protein is CASSLDLAGGRTQYF.

The chain combines TRBV29-1 with TRBJ1-2; no definite D call. Per germline, CDR1 SQVTM and CDR2 ANQGSEA. V dropped 0 bases and J dropped 7 bases, with 18 bases sitting between them. This CDR3 region has 15 residues. The CDR3 bases are TGCAGCGTTGAAGATCCAACGGGCTTAGAGGGTGGCTACACCTTC. Translating it yields CSVEDPTGLEGGYTF.

This clone appeared once. The chain has TRBV5-1 and TRBJ2-3; a possible D gene is TRBD2 (5 bases). Germline values: CDR1 SGHRS, CDR2 YFSETQ. The CDR3 consists of 16 residues. Deletions cut 0 bases from V and 2 bases from J, with 13 bases between. The CDR3 DNA sequence: TGCGCCAGCAGCTTGGTTATTACTAGGTACACAGATACGCAGTATTTT. Translating it yields CASSLVITRYTDTQYF.

This chain connects TRBV9 to TRBJ2-1, with 7 nucleotides matching TRBD2. Germline assignment: CDR1 SGDLS and CDR2 YYNGEE. V shed 2 bases and J 4 bases; nucleotides not matched to a gene: 9. The CDR3 runs 16 residues. CDR3 residues: CASSVRAGLRYNEQFF. The CDR3 nucleotides read TGTGCCAGCAGCGTGAGAGCGGGGCTCAGATACAATGAGCAGTTCTTC.

The rearrangement links TRBV11-2 to TRBJ1-6; a weak D match, TRBD1 (5 bases). V was clipped by 4 bases and J by 2 bases, with 9 bases between them. The germline V gene has CDR1 SGHAT and CDR2 FQNNGV. The CDR3 extends over 15 amino acids. CDR3 protein: CASSSDRTYNSPLHF. DNA of the CDR3: TGTGCCAGCAGCTCCGACAGAACCTATAATTCACCCCTCCACTTT.

This clone turned up a few times. The V call is TRBV5-8, the J call TRBJ1-5; 9 bases line up with TRBD1. The CDR3 totals 17 residues. Germline CDR1 and CDR2: SGHTS and YDEGEE. V was pared by 3 bases and J by 6 bases, with 13 bases of the junction left unmatched. The CDR3 DNA reads TGTGCCAGCAGCTCGGGACAGGGTAGATATCTTTCTCAGCCCCAGCATTTT. Protein: CASSSGQGRYLSQPQHF.

The rearrangement links TRBV6-5 to TRBJ2-5; 7 nucleotides agree with TRBD2. The CDR3 length is 15 residues. The germline gives CDR1 MNHEY, CDR2 SVGAGI. J was trimmed by 1 base and V by 0 bases; bases with no gene match: 2. The CDR3 spells CASSYSTGGQETQYF. Written as DNA, the CDR3 is TGTGCCAGCAGTTACTCGACGGGGGGCCAAGAGACCCAGTACTTC.

J is TRBJ1-6 and V is TRBV28; weak D call: TRBD1 (6 bases). This CDR3 spans 15 amino acids. With 7 bases removed from V and 10 bases from J, the gap between germline ends came to 20 bases. In germline, CDR1 is MDHEN, CDR2 SYDVKM. The CDR3 loop is CASIVRGPSRSPLHF. The CDR3 DNA reads TGTGCCAGCATCGTCAGGGGCCCTTCTCGGTCACCCCTCCACTTT.

The CDR3 DNA reads TGCGCCAGCAGCCCCACTACTAGCGGGGGCATACAGACGCAGTATTTT. As protein: CASSPTTSGGIQTQYF. The chain links TRBV5-1 to TRBJ2-3; TRBD2 matches 11 bases. Looked up from germline, CDR1 is SGHRS and CDR2 is YFSETQ. V gave up 4 bases and J gave up 9 bases; unmatched junction bases: 13. The CDR3 contains 16 residues.

The table lists this clone with a few counts. V and J are TRBV27 and TRBJ2-7; TRBD1 matches 7 bases. The V gene end was trimmed by 5 bases and the J gene end by 1 base; junction bases not matched to a gene: 14. The CDR3 sequence is 17 residues long. Germline V gene lookup returns CDR1 MNHEY and CDR2 SMNVEV (reference sequence). The CDR3 spells CASSPFNYRQGSYEQYF. The CDR3 DNA is TGTGCCAGCAGTCCATTCAATTACCGACAGGGTTCCTACGAGCAGTACTTC.

This chain uses TRBV5-6 with TRBJ2-5; a weak D match, TRBD1 (6 bases). Trimming removed 4 bases at V and 4 bases at J, with 14 bases between. Germline CDR1 reads SGHDT; CDR2 reads YYEEEE. The CDR3 consists of 14 residues. This CDR3 is CASSEWGRRETQYF. Here the CDR3 DNA reads TGTGCCAGCAGCGAGTGGGGGCGCAGAGAGACCCAGTACTTC.

The chain recombines TRBV11-3 with TRBJ1-2, with D maybe TRBD1 (6 bases). This CDR3 comprises 18 residues. Deletions cut 5 bases from V and 0 bases from J, with 22 bases between. Germline V gives CDR1 SGHNT, CDR2 YENEEA. The CDR3 region is CASSRTQGRAATNYGYTF. Here the CDR3 DNA reads TGTGCCAGCAGCCGAACGCAGGGGAGGGCGGCGACTAACTATGGCTACACCTTC.

The chain recombines TRBV28 with TRBJ2-7, with D possibly TRBD1 on 5 matching bases. V was shortened by 6 bases and J by 5 bases, with 17 bases between the two germline ends. The germline gives CDR1 MDHEN, CDR2 SYDVKM. The CDR3 is 14 residues long. The CDR3 reads CASSQTGRANEQYF. The CDR3, as DNA: TGTGCCAGCAGCCAGACTGGCAGGGCCAACGAGCAGTACTTC.

The chain links TRBV5-4 to TRBJ2-7, with D tentatively TRBD2 (5 bases). The CDR3 spans 14 residues. The germline V gene has CDR1 SGHNT and CDR2 YYREEE (reference sequence). Trimming removed 3 bases at V and 3 bases at J, with 13 bases between. The CDR3 DNA is TGTGCCAGCAGCTCCCGGACTGGCCTCTACGAGCAGTACTTC. The encoded protein is CASSSRTGLYEQYF.

The chain has TRBV5-1 and TRBJ2-7, with D perhaps matching TRBD1 (6 bases). The germline CDR1 and CDR2 sequences are SGHRS and YFSETQ. CDR3 length: 15 amino acids. The V and J ends lost 0 bases and 5 bases respectively, with 15 bases between them. CDR3: CASSLAQGTLHEQYF. The CDR3 bases are TGCGCCAGCAGCTTGGCTCAGGGGACCCTCCACGAGCAGTACTTC.

The rearrangement joins TRBV20-1 to TRBJ2-1, with no clear D. Germline CDR1 is DFQATT and CDR2 is SNEGSKA (reference sequence). This CDR3 spans 11 amino acids. Between the trimmed V and J ends, which lost 3 bases and 9 bases, there was a span of 9 bases. The CDR3 loop reads CSARVLGEQFF. The CDR3 DNA reads TGCAGTGCTAGGGTCCTAGGTGAGCAGTTCTTC.

The chain couples TRBV29-1 to TRBJ2-3; the match to TRBD2 covers 13 bases. The CDR3 covers 14 residues. The V segment lost 7 bases and the J segment 5 bases; nucleotides outside the gene matches: 6. Germline CDR1 is SQVTM and CDR2 is ANQGSEA. For the CDR3, the DNA is TGCAGCGGAACTAGCGGGGGGGCCATAGATACGCAGTATTTT. It is translated as CSGTSGGAIDTQYF.

The chain couples TRBV7-8 to TRBJ2-7; D remains unclear. Deletions cut 1 base from V and 2 bases from J, with 12 bases between. The CDR3 totals 15 residues. Germline CDR1 SGHVS, CDR2 FQNEAQ. The CDR3: CASSLGSLGTYEQYF. The CDR3 nucleotides are TGTGCCAGCAGCTTAGGAAGCCTTGGTACCTACGAGCAGTACTTC.

The gene calls are TRBV3-1 (or the pseudogene TRBV3-2) and TRBJ2-5; D might be TRBD1 (5 bases). The ends were cut back, 2 bases at V and 5 bases at J, with 15 bases in the middle. Looked up from germline, CDR1 is LGHDT and CDR2 is YNNKEL (reference sequence). The CDR3 consists of 15 residues. The CDR3 here is CASSQSPGPTETQYF. The DNA of the CDR3 is TGTGCCAGCAGCCAATCTCCAGGGCCAACGGAGACCCAGTACTTC.

The V gene is TRBV6-5, the J gene TRBJ2-7, with 9 positions matching TRBD1. J lost 7 bases, V lost 7 bases, and 14 bases had no gene match. CDR1 is MNHEY, CDR2 SVGAGI, per germline. This CDR3 spans 15 amino acids. CDR3 region: CASKKSGTGTREQYF. The CDR3 DNA is TGTGCCAGCAAAAAGAGTGGGACAGGGACCCGGGAGCAGTACTTC.

The chain recombines TRBV5-6 with TRBJ2-6; 12 bases agree with TRBD2. The CDR3 runs 18 residues. Looked up from germline, CDR1 is SGHDT and CDR2 is YYEEEE. Trimming took 4 bases from V and 4 from J; bases not matched to a gene: 9. The CDR3 bases are TGTGCCAGCAGCCCTATGCTAGCGGGGGGGCGAGGGGCCAACGTCCTGACTTTC. Translated: CASSPMLAGGRGANVLTF.

The chain couples TRBV25-1 to TRBJ2-7, with D possibly being TRBD2 (6 bases). The CDR3 is 14 residues long. Germline V gives CDR1 MGHDK, CDR2 SYGVNS. V was shortened by 1 base and J by 4 bases, with 11 bases between the two germline ends. This chain's CDR3 is CASSELEGRYEQYF. Here the CDR3 DNA reads TGTGCCAGCAGTGAATTAGAGGGGAGGTACGAGCAGTACTTC.

The rearrangement links TRBV2 to TRBJ2-5, with a weak D call TRBD1 (6 bases). There are 11 residues in the CDR3. V lost 9 bases and J lost 7, with 12 bases in between. CDR1 is SNHLY and CDR2 is FYNNEI in the germline V gene. The CDR3 DNA follows: TGTGCCAGACTATCAGGGGTGACCCAGTACTTC. Protein sequence: CARLSGVTQYF.

The chain couples TRBV7-3 to TRBJ2-3; D is possibly TRBD2 (6 bases). Germline V lookup: CDR1 SGHTA, CDR2 FQGTGA. The CDR3 consists of 14 residues. V was cut by 2 bases and J by 8 bases, with 14 bases left in between. CDR3 coding DNA: TGTGCCAGCAGCTTACTCGGGGGTCAGGGTACGCAGTATTTT. Translating it yields CASSLLGGQGTQYF.

The rearrangement joins TRBV7-6 to TRBJ2-1; TRBD2 matches 15 bases. Germline CDR1 is SGHVS and CDR2 is FNYEAQ. The CDR3 totals 18 residues. J gave up 2 bases and V 5 bases, and 7 bases lay outside the gene matches. CDR3 DNA sequence: TGTGCCAGCAGCAGACGGACTAGCGGGGGGGCCACCTACAATGAGCAGTTCTTC. This translates into CASSRRTSGGATYNEQFF.

The chain uses TRBV5-6 and TRBJ1-1; D is unresolved. CDR1 and CDR2 (germline): SGHDT, YYEEEE. V lost 1 base to trimming and J lost 3 bases, with 7 bases between them. The CDR3 consists of 13 residues. CDR3 sequence: CASSLNLDTEAFF. CDR3 sequence (DNA): TGTGCCAGCAGCTTGAATCTAGACACTGAAGCTTTCTTT.

This clone was observed a few times. The rearrangement joins TRBV24-1 to TRBJ2-5; TRBD2 might be the D (6 bases). This CDR3 region has 15 residues. V lost 3 bases and J lost 1, with 11 bases in between. Per the germline V gene, CDR1 is KGHDR and CDR2 is SFDVKD. In DNA form, the CDR3 reads TGTGCCACCAGTGATCCTCGGGGGATCCAAGAGACCCAGTACTTC. It specifies CATSDPRGIQETQYF.

V and J are TRBV21-1 and TRBJ1-3. TRBV21-1 is termed a pseudogene. The CDR3 is 13 amino acids. The DNA of the CDR3 is TGTGCCAGCAGCAAGTCTACTGGAAACACCATATATTTT. Translating it yields CASSKSTGNTIYF.

This clone has a single count. CDR3 in DNA: TGTGCCAGTAGCCAGGGAACTGGAAACACCATATATTTT. Translated, it gives CASSQGTGNTIYF. The chain uses TRBV19 and TRBJ1-3; maybe TRBD1 (5 bases). This CDR3 comprises 13 residues. V dropped 6 bases and J dropped 2 bases, with 8 bases sitting between them. Germline loops: CDR1 LNHDA, CDR2 SQIVND (reference sequence).